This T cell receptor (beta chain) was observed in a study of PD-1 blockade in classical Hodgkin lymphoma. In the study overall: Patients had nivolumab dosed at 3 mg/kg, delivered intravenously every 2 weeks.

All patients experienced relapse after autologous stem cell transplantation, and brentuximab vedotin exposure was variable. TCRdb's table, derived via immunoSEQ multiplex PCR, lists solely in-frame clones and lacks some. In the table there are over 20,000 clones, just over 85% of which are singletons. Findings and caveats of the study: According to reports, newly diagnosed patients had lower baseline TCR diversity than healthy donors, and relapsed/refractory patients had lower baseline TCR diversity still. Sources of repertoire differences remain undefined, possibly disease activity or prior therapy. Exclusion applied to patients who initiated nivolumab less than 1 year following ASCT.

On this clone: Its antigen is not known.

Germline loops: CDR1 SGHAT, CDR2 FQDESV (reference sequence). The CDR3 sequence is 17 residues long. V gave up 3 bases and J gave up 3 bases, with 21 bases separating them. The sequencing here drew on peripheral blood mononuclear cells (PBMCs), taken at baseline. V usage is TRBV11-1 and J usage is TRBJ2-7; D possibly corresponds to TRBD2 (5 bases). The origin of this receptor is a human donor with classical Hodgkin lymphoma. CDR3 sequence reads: CASSFSGNLRADYEQYF. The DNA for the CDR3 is TGTGCCAGCAGCTTTTCGGGAAACTTGAGGGCGGACTACGAGCAGTACTTC.